The rows below give T cell receptor beta chains drawn from one sample of a study of low-dose radiotherapy and immunotherapy resistance in tumors. Each CDR3 protein is one row after TCRdb ran MiXCR on the reads. The sample lists more than 85,000 distinct CDR3 sequences, roughly a tenth seen once, with approximately 0.98% in the top ten. The source was PBMCs, collected before treatment. The receptors were gathered from a male donor with prostate cancer. Each CDR3 is given with its conserved first and last residue. D genes are given only for firm matches. The size entry is marked missing in some rows and otherwise reads once, few, many or a size class.

clone size	V gene	CDR3 length	D gene	J gene	CDR3 protein	CDR3 DNA
many	TRBV7-2	15	TRBD1	TRBJ1-1	CASSDRQGMNTEAFF	TGTGCCAGCAGCGACCGACAGGGGATGAACACTGAAGCTTTCTTT
few	TRBV30	14	TRBD1	TRBJ2-7	CAWSGGQGAGEQYF	TGTGCCTGGAGTGGGGGACAGGGGGCCGGGGAGCAGTACTTC
many	TRBV7-9	15	-	TRBJ1-4	CASSPQDSFNEKLFF	TGTGCCAGCAGCCCCCAGGACAGTTTTAATGAAAAACTGTTTTTT
many	TRBV29-1	13	-	TRBJ2-3	CSVRGVVTDTQYF	TGCAGCGTCCGTGGTGTGGTCACAGATACGCAGTATTTT
many	TRBV19	17	-	TRBJ2-1	CASSIEQGWGSYNEQFF	TGTGCCAGTAGTATAGAACAGGGATGGGGCTCCTACAATGAGCAGTTCTTC
-	TRBV25-1	11	-	TRBJ2-7	CASSVGDEQYF	TGTGCCAGCAGTGTAGGGGACGAGCAGTACTTC
many	TRBV5-1	15	-	TRBJ1-1	CASSLDLGGGTEAFF	TGCGCCAGCAGCTTGGATTTGGGGGGGGGCACTGAAGCTTTCTTT
many	TRBV7-9	16	-	TRBJ1-6	CASSSRTAPRWSPLHF	TGTGCCAGCAGCAGCCGAACTGCCCCTCGGTGGTCACCCCTCCACTTT
many	TRBV29-1	13	TRBD2	TRBJ2-1	CSLSGRGGNEQFF	TGCAGCCTTAGCGGGAGGGGTGGCAATGAGCAGTTCTTC
many	TRBV10-3	14	TRBD1	TRBJ2-2	CAIRDRGLTGELFF	TGTGCCATTCGGGACAGGGGGCTCACCGGGGAGCTGTTTTTT
many	TRBV20-1	13	-	TRBJ2-7	CSAREQLLYEQYF	TGCAGTGCTAGAGAACAGCTACTTTACGAGCAGTACTTC
few	TRBV20-1	11	-	TRBJ1-6	CSAREGKPLHF	TGCAGTGCTAGGGAGGGAAAACCCCTCCACTTT
many	TRBV28	14	-	TRBJ2-4	CASSEVGAKNIQYF	TGTGCCAGCTCGGAGGTTGGGGCCAAAAACATTCAGTACTTC
many	TRBV20-1	15	TRBD1	TRBJ2-2	CSAGEDRDFTGELFF	TGCAGTGCTGGCGAGGACAGGGACTTTACCGGGGAGCTGTTTTTT
many	TRBV5-1	13	-	TRBJ2-7	CASSLEAGEEKYF	TGCGCCAGCAGCTTGGAGGCAGGGGAGGAAAAGTACTTC
many	TRBV5-6	15	-	TRBJ2-5	CASSFSPRDQETQYF	TGTGCCAGCAGCTTCTCGCCGCGGGACCAAGAGACCCAGTACTTC
many	TRBV20-1	18	TRBD1	TRBJ2-6	CSAKTGTGVWTGANVLTF	TGCAGTGCTAAAACCGGGACAGGCGTTTGGACTGGGGCCAACGTCCTGACTTTC
many	TRBV29-1	13	-	TRBJ2-5	CSGTRGPRETQYF	TGCAGCGGTACCCGGGGCCCTCGGGAGACCCAGTACTTC
medium-sized	TRBV5-6	14	-	TRBJ1-1	CASSWLAGNTEAFF	TGTGCCAGCAGCTGGCTGGCAGGGAACACTGAAGCTTTCTTT
many	TRBV4-3	15	-	TRBJ2-7	CASSQDQGPVREQYF	TGCGCCAGCAGCCAAGATCAGGGGCCCGTGAGGGAGCAGTACTTC
many	TRBV20-1	15	TRBD1	TRBJ2-1	CSANGQGPTYNEQFF	TGCAGTGCAAATGGACAGGGTCCAACCTACAATGAGCAGTTCTTC
many	TRBV15	13	-	TRBJ2-5	CATSRDRQETQYF	TGTGCCACCAGCAGAGATCGCCAAGAGACCCAGTACTTC
many	TRBV10-2	15	-	TRBJ2-7	CASSDPGRGPYEQYF	TGCGCCAGCAGTGACCCCGGCAGGGGACCCTACGAGCAGTACTTC
many	TRBV5-1	14	TRBD1	TRBJ2-1	CASSPNPSDREQFF	TGCGCCAGCAGCCCCAATCCCTCGGACAGGGAGCAGTTCTTC
many	TRBV27	13	-	TRBJ1-1	CASMVVFNTEAFF	TGTGCCAGCATGGTCGTATTCAACACTGAAGCTTTCTTT
many	TRBV6-5	16	TRBD1	TRBJ1-4	CASSYPRQGASEKLFF	TGTGCCAGCAGTTACCCACGACAGGGGGCCTCTGAAAAACTGTTTTTT
-	TRBV7-2	15	TRBD2	TRBJ2-7	CASNLIAGGRYEQYF	TGTGCCAGCAACCTTATAGCGGGAGGCCGATACGAGCAGTACTTC
-	TRBV13	15	-	TRBJ2-3	CASSEAEQGTDTQYF	TGTGCCAGCAGTGAAGCTGAGCAGGGGACAGATACGCAGTATTTT
many	TRBV20-1	15	-	TRBJ1-4	CSARKPLGANEKLFF	TGCAGTGCTAGAAAGCCGCTGGGGGCTAATGAAAAACTGTTTTTT
many	TRBV5-5	16	-	TRBJ1-2	CASSLPGGRTNYGYTF	TGTGCCAGCAGCTTGCCGGGGGGACGGACTAACTATGGCTACACCTTC
many	TRBV20-1	14	TRBD2	TRBJ2-1	CSARAGGPMGEQFF	TGCAGTGCTAGGGCGGGAGGGCCGATGGGTGAGCAGTTCTTC
many	TRBV6-4	16	TRBD2	TRBJ2-1	CASSRTGTSLYNEQFF	TGTGCCAGCAGTCGCACCGGGACTAGCCTGTACAATGAGCAGTTCTTC
many	TRBV28	17	-	TRBJ1-4	CASSLQVQAGRVEKLFF	TGTGCCAGCAGTTTACAGGTTCAGGCAGGACGGGTTGAAAAACTGTTTTTT
-	TRBV4-3	17	-	TRBJ2-3	CASSQGITIAVTDTQYF	TGCGCCAGCAGCCAAGGCATTACCATAGCGGTCACAGATACGCAGTATTTT
many	TRBV20-1	14	-	TRBJ2-1	CSATTPTGRNEQFF	TGCAGTGCTACCACCCCGACAGGTAGGAATGAGCAGTTCTTC
many	TRBV5-1	16	TRBD1	TRBJ2-3	CASSQLDRVFADTQYF	TGCGCCAGCAGCCAACTAGACAGGGTATTCGCAGATACGCAGTATTTT
many	TRBV2	14	TRBD1	TRBJ2-2	CATQGQGNTGELFF	TGTGCCACCCAGGGACAGGGTAACACCGGGGAGCTGTTTTTT
few	TRBV5-1	15	TRBD2	TRBJ2-3	CASSLGPRGTDTQYF	TGCGCCAGCAGCTTGGGACCGCGGGGGACAGATACGCAGTATTTT
many	TRBV20-1	14	-	TRBJ1-4	CSARFGGIDEKLFF	TGCAGTGCTAGATTCGGGGGGATTGATGAAAAACTGTTTTTT
many	TRBV9	17	-	TRBJ2-7	CASSVDSQYRSSYEQYF	TGTGCCAGCAGCGTAGATAGCCAGTACCGAAGCTCCTACGAGCAGTACTTC
many	TRBV28	13	-	TRBJ2-7	CASIQSGSYEQYF	TGTGCCAGCATTCAAAGTGGTTCCTACGAGCAGTACTTC
many	TRBV6-5	16	-	TRBJ2-7	CASSYSWAFSSYEQYF	TGTGCCAGCAGTTATTCATGGGCATTCAGCTCCTACGAGCAGTACTTC